These 23 T cell receptor beta chains came from one sample sequenced in a study of low-dose radiotherapy and immunotherapy resistance in tumors. With TRAV- and TRBV-specific primers, first-strand cDNA was made, covering the alpha and beta chains. A constant-region primer paired with the V-primer adapter amplified TCRs over about 19 PCR cycles. TCRdb fed the reads into MiXCR, producing one record per CDR3 protein. The table has tens of thousands of distinct CDR3 sequences, 20% to 25% seen once. Sample time point: after trial treatment. Sample treatment: LDRT plus nivolumab, ipilimumab, low-dose cyclophosphamide and aspirin (RACIN trial). The sample in question was PBMCs, obtained after low-dose radiotherapy plus immunotherapy. The receptor source for this set is a female donor with ovarian cancer.

This clonotype was picked up one time. No DNA is shown, since the ends of the CDR3 on it are uncertain; the CDR3 is the one TCRdb lists. The V gene is TRBV6-2 or TRBV6-3, the J gene TRBJ2-2; TRBD2 is the table's D call, not checked against the DNA. The CDR3 comprises 18 residues, both ends counted. Germline V CDR1 and CDR2: MNHEY, SVGEGT. This CDR3 reads CASSYSTSVNTGELFFFF.

This clonotype was recorded at least ten times. V gene TRBV4-2 combines with J gene TRBJ2-1; D is unresolved. V lost 0 bases and J lost 2, with 5 bases in between. The CDR3 has 14 residues. Per the germline V gene, CDR1 is LGHNA and CDR2 is YNFKEQ. The CDR3: CASSQEKAYNEQFF. The CDR3 nucleotides are TGTGCCAGCAGCCAAGAAAAGGCCTACAATGAGCAGTTCTTC.

This clonotype was seen repeatedly, ten times or more. The chain has TRBV4-1 and TRBJ2-2; 9 nucleotides match TRBD1. This CDR3 has 19 amino acids. J was trimmed by 1 base and V by 0 bases; bases with no gene match: 9. Germline CDR1 reads MGHRA; CDR2 reads YSYEKL. The CDR3 DNA reads TGCGCCAGCAGCCAAGATTGGACGGGACAGGGAGGGAACACCGGGGAGCTGTTTTTT. Translation: CASSQDWTGQGGNTGELFF.

As to this clonotype: Since a far larger clone is one base different, this is likely a read error. The chain combines TRBV5-8 with TRBJ2-3; D may be TRBD1 (6 bases). The V gene's germline CDR1 is SGHTS and CDR2 YDEGEE. CDR3 length: 14 amino acids. Trimming took 4 bases from V and 7 from J, leaving 16 bases between them. CDR3 residues: CASSQTGFPNTQYF. Here the CDR3 DNA reads TGTGCCAGCAGCCAAACAGGGTTTCCAAATACGCAGTATTTT.

This chain connects TRBV28 to TRBJ2-5; D may be TRBD1 (6 bases). Trimming stripped 7 bases from V and 3 bases from J, with 15 bases between. The germline V gene encodes CDR1 MDHEN and CDR2 SYDVKM. CDR3 length: 14 residues. The CDR3 nucleotides read TGTGCCAGCACCAGGGGATTCGGAGAAGAGACCCAGTACTTC. The encoded protein is CASTRGFGEETQYF.

The table lists this clonotype with a count of one. The chain combines TRBV18 with TRBJ1-4; D is perhaps TRBD1 (5 bases). The germline V gene has CDR1 KGHSH and CDR2 LQKENI. The V gene lost 7 bases and the J gene lost 5 bases, with 14 bases spanning the gap. This CDR3 is built from 14 residues. This CDR3 is CASFRDRQNEKLFF. CDR3 DNA: TGTGCCAGCTTCCGGGACCGCCAAAATGAAAAACTGTTTTTT.

The sample holds many counts of this clonotype. The V call is TRBV9, the J call TRBJ2-1, with TRBD2 as a possible D gene (5 bases). The germline V and J ends were trimmed by 0 bases and 3 bases, with 10 bases remaining between them. Germline CDR1 and CDR2: SGDLS and YYNGEE. The CDR3 is made up of 15 amino acids. CDR3 loop: CASSVGVGGYNEQFF. Written as DNA, the CDR3 is TGTGCCAGCAGCGTAGGAGTAGGAGGCTACAATGAGCAGTTCTTC.

The CDR3 coding sequence is TGCAGTGCGGGCCCGGGACTAGCCATCTACGAGCAGTACTTC. Protein sequence: CSAGPGLAIYEQYF. This rearrangement joins TRBV20-1 to TRBJ2-7; TRBD2 agrees at 9 bases. CDR3 length: 14 residues. Germline loops: CDR1 DFQATT, CDR2 SNEGSKA (reference sequence). The V gene end was trimmed by 6 bases and the J gene end by 3 bases; junction bases not matched to a gene: 9.

Points on this clonotype: A far larger clone is only one base removed, so a read error is likely. The J gene is TRBJ2-7, the V gene TRBV20-1; D is tentatively TRBD1 or TRBD2 (6 bases each). The germline V gene has CDR1 DFQATT and CDR2 SNEGSKA (reference sequence). This CDR3 comprises 14 residues. V gave up 5 bases and J gave up 7 bases, with 21 bases separating them. CDR3 DNA sequence: TGCAGTGCTCAGGACAGTAGCGGTTACAATGAGCAGTACTTC. This gives the protein CSAQDSSGYNEQYF.

V and J are TRBV19 and TRBJ2-2, with 7 bases fitting TRBD1. The CDR3 runs to 16 residues. The V gene's germline CDR1 is LNHDA and CDR2 SQIVND (reference sequence). Trimming cost V 2 bases and J 2 bases; bases outside gene matches: 5. CDR3: CASSIPGQANTGELFF. The CDR3 region has the DNA TGTGCCAGTAGTATACCTGGACAGGCTAACACCGGGGAGCTGTTTTTT. Filled out from reference TRBV19 and TRBJ2-2, the complete variable domain reads DGGITQSPKYLFRKEGQNVTLSCEQNLNHDAMYWYRQDPGQGLRLIYYSQIVNDFQKGDIAEGYSVSREKKESFPLTVTSAQKNPTAFYLCASSIPGQANTGELFFGEGSRLTVL.

This clonotype was counted once. The chain links TRBV10-3 to TRBJ2-5; 13 bases are a match to TRBD2. The CDR3 extends over 19 amino acids. CDR1 is ENHRY, CDR2 SYGVKD, per germline. V shed 0 bases and J 0 bases; nucleotides not matched to a gene: 7. CDR3 protein: CAISESRTSGRVYQETQYF. The CDR3 DNA reads as TGTGCCATCAGTGAGTCGAGAACTAGCGGGAGGGTGTACCAAGAGACCCAGTACTTC.

As for this clonotype: A far larger clone differs by one base, so this is likely a read error. This chain connects TRBV6-1 to TRBJ1-3; the D gene is possibly TRBD1 (6 bases). The CDR3 totals 16 residues. From germline, CDR1 is MNHNS and CDR2 SASEGT. V was cut by 10 bases and J by 0 bases, with 19 bases left in between. Here the CDR3 reads CAINDPDRTSGNTIYF. The CDR3 nucleotides read TGTGCCATCAATGACCCTGACAGGACCTCTGGAAACACCATATATTTT.

The gene calls are TRBV11-3 and TRBJ2-2; no reliable D call. The CDR3 spans 13 residues. Germline V gene lookup returns CDR1 SGHNT and CDR2 YENEEA. V was pared by 3 bases and J by 6 bases, with 8 bases between. The DNA of the CDR3 is TGTGCCAGCAGCTTTTCCGGGCCCGGGGAGCTGTTTTTT. Its protein product is CASSFSGPGELFF.

This clonotype was seen at least ten times. The chain carries TRBV24-1 and TRBJ2-1; 11 bases agree with TRBD2. The CDR3 contains 17 residues. The germline CDR1 and CDR2 sequences are KGHDR and SFDVKD. V shed 2 bases and J 7 bases; nucleotides not matched to a gene: 9. The CDR3 DNA reads as TGTGCCACCAGTGATTCCTTAGCGGGAGGGCTTTGGAATGAGCAGTTCTTC. Translating gives CATSDSLAGGLWNEQFF.

This chain links TRBV20-1 with TRBJ2-5; D is perhaps TRBD2 (7 bases). CDR3 size: 14 residues. Germline V gives CDR1 DFQATT, CDR2 SNEGSKA (reference sequence). Trimming stripped 7 bases from V and 4 bases from J, with 19 bases between. CDR3 sequence (DNA): TGCAGTGGGGGGGCCAGCGGGATGGGAGAGACCCAGTACTTC. As protein: CSGGASGMGETQYF.

This clonotype was detected ten times or more. The genes are TRBV2 and TRBJ2-6; D gene ambiguous. The CDR3 is 16 residues long. V dropped 6 bases and J dropped 0 bases, with 12 bases sitting between them. Per the germline V gene, CDR1 is SNHLY and CDR2 is FYNNEI. DNA of the CDR3: TGTGCCAGCAGCTCCACCCGGACCTCTGGGGCCAACGTCCTGACTTTC. Its protein is CASSSTRTSGANVLTF.

This clonotype was picked up many times. This rearrangement joins TRBV5-4 to TRBJ2-6, with 8 bases lining up with TRBD2. With 2 bases clipped from V and 4 bases from J, the junction kept 8 bases outside the gene matches. This CDR3 comprises 17 residues. Looked up from germline, CDR1 is SGHNT and CDR2 is YYREEE (reference sequence). Here the CDR3 DNA reads TGTGCCAGCAGCTTCTACAGCGGGAGACCCGGGGCCAACGTCCTGACTTTC. This gives the protein CASSFYSGRPGANVLTF.

This clonotype has ten or more counts. V and J are TRBV2 and TRBJ2-1, with D perhaps matching TRBD2 (6 bases). V lost 6 bases and J 3 bases, leaving 9 bases between the germline ends. From germline, CDR1 is SNHLY and CDR2 FYNNEI. CDR3 length: 13 residues. CDR3 protein: CASRETSYNEQFF. The CDR3 DNA follows: TGTGCCAGCAGGGAGACTAGCTACAATGAGCAGTTCTTC. The variable domain in full, completed from reference TRBV2 and TRBJ2-1, reads EPEVTQTPSHQVTQMGQEVILRCVPISNHLYFYWYRQILGQKVEFLVSFYNNEISEKSEIFDDQFSVERPDGSNFTLKIRSTKLEDSAMYFCASRETSYNEQFFGPGTRLTVL.

In its sample, this clonotype was seen many times. This chain connects TRBV19 to TRBJ1-5, with D maybe TRBD1 (5 bases). Trimming pared 7 bases from V and 4 bases from J, leaving 23 bases between. This CDR3 is 17 amino acids long. The germline gives CDR1 LNHDA, CDR2 SQIVND (reference sequence). The CDR3 sequence is CASKRGDRLQENQPQHF. CDR3 coding DNA: TGTGCCAGTAAGCGTGGGGACCGACTCCAGGAGAATCAGCCCCAGCATTTT. Full variable domain (rest looked up from reference TRBV19 and TRBJ1-5): DGGITQSPKYLFRKEGQNVTLSCEQNLNHDAMYWYRQDPGQGLRLIYYSQIVNDFQKGDIAEGYSVSREKKESFPLTVTSAQKNPTAFYLCASKRGDRLQENQPQHFGDGTRLSIL.

Comments on this clonotype: One base away lies a much larger clone, so this may be a sequencing read error. The CDR3 DNA is TGTGCCAGCAGCTCGACTAGCGGGTGGACCACAGATACGCAGTATTTT. As protein: CASSSTSGWTTDTQYF. V is TRBV7-6 and J is TRBJ2-3; TRBD2 aligns across 10 bases. Germline CDR1 and CDR2: SGHVS and FNYEAQ. Germline trimming cut 4 bases from V and 2 bases from J; bases unmatched to any gene: 6. There are 16 residues in the CDR3.

This clonotype was detected a few times. The CDR3 region has the DNA TGTGCCTGGAGTGTAAGACAGGATAATTCACCCCTCCACTTT. Translated, it gives CAWSVRQDNSPLHF. The V gene is TRBV30, the J gene TRBJ1-6; D is possibly TRBD1 (6 bases). The CDR3 covers 14 residues. The ends were cut back, 0 bases at V and 5 bases at J, with 8 bases in the middle. Per germline, CDR1 GTSNPN and CDR2 SVGIG (reference sequence).

This clonotype occurred many times. This chain joins TRBV7-2 and TRBJ2-7; D may be TRBD2 (7 bases). V lost 1 base and J 4 bases, leaving 14 bases between the germline ends. CDR1 SGHTA and CDR2 FQGNSA come from the germline V gene. The CDR3 has 15 residues. The CDR3 here is CASSLVGEGVYEQYF. The CDR3 DNA follows: TGTGCCAGCAGCTTAGTAGGGGAGGGGGTATACGAGCAGTACTTC. The whole variable domain, filled in from reference TRBV7-2 and TRBJ2-7, reads GAGVSQSPSNKVTEKGKDVELRCDPISGHTALYWYRQSLGQGLEFLIYFQGNSAPDKSGLPSDRFSAERTGGSVSTLTIQRTQQEDSAVYLCASSLVGEGVYEQYFGPGTRLTVT.

This clonotype appeared many times. This rearrangement joins TRBV20-1 to TRBJ1-1; D not certain. This CDR3 has 11 residues. Germline V gives CDR1 DFQATT, CDR2 SNEGSKA (reference sequence). The V end lost 6 bases, the J end lost 9 bases, and 14 bases lay between the germline ends. CDR3 in amino acids: CSARLGNKAFF. The CDR3 DNA is TGCAGTGCCCGTCTGGGGAATAAAGCTTTCTTT.